The T cell receptor beta chain described here comes from a study of T cell responses to AZD1222 COVID-19 vaccine. The trim removed 4 bases at V and 4 bases at J, leaving 8 bases unmatched. This CDR3 has 16 amino acids. CDR1 and CDR2 (germline): MNHEY, SMNVEV (reference sequence). Profiled with immunoSEQ multiplex PCR; TCRdb holds only in-frame clones, not every one. The data hold 150,000 to 200,000 clones, with about nine tenths observed a single time. Overall study findings and caveats: Among the donors, most were white British and more were female, and clonal diversity was possibly underestimated.

As regards this clone: The antigen is undetermined.

The V and J genes are TRBV27 and TRBJ2-3; 10 bases are a match to TRBD1. This clonotype was sampled from an adult in good health. The sequencing used peripheral blood, collected on day 0 of AZD1222 vaccination. The CDR3 DNA sequence: TGTGCCAGCAGTTCACGACCGGGACAGGGGTCAGATACGCAGTATTTT. Its protein product is CASSSRPGQGSDTQYF.